One and the same sample provided the 18 T cell receptor beta chains below, sequenced in a study of blood T cell repertoires in COVID-19. Some clones are missing from TCRdb's copy, which holds only in-frame ones; the method was immunoSEQ multiplex PCR. Of under 200,000 clones listed, approximately 90% are singletons. Sequencing input: PBMCs or T cells enriched from blood (not recorded which). The receptors come from a woman in her fifties or sixties who had recovered from COVID-19.

The genes are TRBV2 and TRBJ2-3; 7 positions match TRBD2. Germline-derived CDR1 and CDR2 are SNHLY and FYNNEI. The V segment lost 2 bases and the J segment 3 bases; nucleotides outside the gene matches: 5. The CDR3 runs to 15 residues. The CDR3: CASSETGGRTDTQYF. The CDR3 DNA is TGTGCCAGCAGTGAAACGGGGGGTAGGACAGATACGCAGTATTTT.

This sequence joins TRBV4-2 and TRBJ2-5; 8 nucleotides line up with TRBD2. V shed 0 bases and J 5 bases; nucleotides not matched to a gene: 11. The length of the CDR3 is 17 residues. The V gene's germline CDR1 is LGHNA and CDR2 YNFKEQ. The CDR3 nucleotides read TGTGCCAGCAGCCAAGAAGGGTTAGCTAGCGGGTGGGAGACCCAGTACTTC. Translation: CASSQEGLASGWETQYF.

V is TRBV30 and J is TRBJ1-2, with D possibly TRBD1 on 5 matching bases. This CDR3 is built from 15 residues. The germline gives CDR1 GTSNPN, CDR2 SVGIG (reference sequence). Trimming stripped 4 bases from V and 8 bases from J, with 23 bases between. CDR3 protein: CAWNGGGVGLRGYTF. DNA for the CDR3: TGTGCCTGGAACGGAGGAGGGGTAGGCCTGCGGGGCTACACCTTC. The full variable domain, in which reference TRBV30 and TRBJ1-2 provide the parts outside the CDR3, is SQTIHQWPATLVQPVGSPLSLECTVEGTSNPNLYWYRQAAGRGLQLLFYSVGIGQISSEVPQNLSASRPQDRQFILSSKKLLLSDSGFYLCAWNGGGVGLRGYTFGSGTRLTVV.

The gene calls are TRBV4-3 and TRBJ2-1, with 15 nucleotides matching TRBD2. The CDR3 spans 17 residues. V shed 3 bases and J 3 bases; nucleotides not matched to a gene: 3. Germline V gene lookup returns CDR1 LGHNA and CDR2 YSLEER. The CDR3 here is CASSQGLAGGRYNEQFF. The CDR3 DNA reads TGCGCCAGCAGCCAGGGACTAGCGGGGGGCCGCTACAATGAGCAGTTCTTC.

This sequence joins TRBV27 and TRBJ1-5; 7 nucleotides match TRBD1. The CDR3 spans 16 residues. Germline-derived CDR1 and CDR2 are MNHEY and SMNVEV (reference sequence). After removal of 0 bases from V and 6 bases from J, the junction contained 8 bases not matched to a gene. The CDR3 reads CASSLSVGGGGQPQHF. CDR3 coding DNA: TGTGCCAGCAGTTTATCTGTAGGGGGCGGTGGTCAGCCCCAGCATTTT.

The rearrangement uses TRBV29-1 and TRBJ1-1; tentatively, D is TRBD1 (6 bases). The CDR3 has 11 residues. The germline V gene has CDR1 SQVTM and CDR2 ANQGSEA. The CDR3 loop is CAGGGGTEAFF. For the CDR3, the DNA is TGCGCCGGGGGAGGGGGCACTGAAGCTTTCTTT.

This clone was recorded a few times. This chain joins TRBV6-2 or TRBV6-3 and TRBJ2-7; D might be TRBD1 (6 bases). CDR3 length equals 13 residues. V was shortened by 5 bases and J by 3 bases, with 11 bases between the two germline ends. The germline V gene has CDR1 MNHEY and CDR2 SVGEGT. CDR3 bases: TGTGCCAGCAGTCTGGGACAAAACTACGAGCAGTACTTC. Its protein is CASSLGQNYEQYF.

V and J are TRBV6-5 and TRBJ1-3; tentatively, D is TRBD1 (6 bases). The CDR3 sequence is 14 residues long. V dropped 6 bases and J dropped 2 bases, with 11 bases sitting between them. CDR1 is MNHEY and CDR2 is SVGAGI in the germline V gene. The CDR3 bases are TGTGCCAGCAGCAAGGGGACAACTGGAAACACCATATATTTT. It yields the protein CASSKGTTGNTIYF.

The gene calls are TRBV30 and TRBJ1-6; no definite D call. CDR3 length equals 12 residues. From germline, CDR1 is GTSNPN and CDR2 SVGIG (reference sequence). V gave up 5 bases and J gave up 7 bases, with 9 bases separating them. The DNA for the CDR3 is TGTGCCTGGGGACGGAGAAATTCACCCCTCCACTTT. Amino acid sequence: CAWGRRNSPLHF.

This clone showed up just a few times. The rearrangement joins TRBV7-9 to TRBJ1-5; perhaps TRBD1 as D (5 bases). With 0 bases removed from V and 4 bases from J, the gap between germline ends came to 16 bases. The CDR3 totals 17 residues. CDR1 is SEHNR and CDR2 is FQNEAQ in the germline V gene (reference sequence). The CDR3 DNA is TGTGCCAGCAGCTTAGCCTCGTATGACAGAGCTAATCAGCCCCAGCATTTT. It codes for CASSLASYDRANQPQHF.

The chain carries TRBV2 and TRBJ1-1; D remains ambiguous. V was cut by 7 bases and J by 1 base, with 7 bases left in between. Germline lookup yields CDR1 SNHLY and CDR2 FYNNEI. The CDR3 has 12 amino acids. CDR3: CASILRNTEAFF. CDR3 bases: TGTGCCAGCATTCTCAGGAACACTGAAGCTTTCTTT.

The chain uses TRBV13 and TRBJ1-5; D is undetermined. Germline assignment: CDR1 PRHDT and CDR2 FYEKMQ (reference sequence). The V end was cut by 5 bases, the J end by 7 bases, with 24 bases between. This CDR3 region has 17 residues. The CDR3 protein is CASSHSPPLRVGQPQHF. Here the CDR3 DNA reads TGTGCCAGCAGCCACTCCCCCCCGTTGAGGGTCGGCCAGCCCCAGCATTTT.

The chain combines TRBV24-1 with TRBJ2-3; 8 nucleotides align to TRBD2. Trimming took 3 bases from V and 0 from J; bases not matched to a gene: 4. Germline-derived CDR1 and CDR2 are KGHDR and SFDVKD. CDR3 length equals 16 residues. The CDR3 region has the DNA TGTGCCACCAGTGATCTCGGGGGGGGTAGCACAGATACGCAGTATTTT. As protein: CATSDLGGGSTDTQYF.

The chain couples TRBV11-2 to TRBJ1-3; D gene uncertain. Trimming shortened V by 2 bases and J by 0 bases, and 14 bases separated the two germline ends. The V gene's germline CDR1 is SGHAT and CDR2 FQNNGV. The CDR3 spans 17 residues. CDR3 DNA: TGTGCCAGCAGCTTATACCCCTCCATAGCCTCTGGAAACACCATATATTTT. Its protein is CASSLYPSIASGNTIYF.

The genes are TRBV14 and TRBJ1-2; 7 bases are a match to TRBD1. With 4 bases clipped from V and 8 bases from J, the junction kept 7 bases outside the gene matches. The CDR3 has 13 residues. CDR1 and CDR2 (germline): SGHDN, FVKESK. The DNA for the CDR3 is TGTGCCAGCAGCCGACAGGGCTCGGGAGGCTACACCTTC. Translation gives CASSRQGSGGYTF. The whole variable domain, filled in from reference TRBV14 and TRBJ1-2, reads EAGVTQFPSHSVIEKGQTVTLRCDPISGHDNLYWYRRVMGKEIKFLLHFVKESKQDESGMPNNRFLAERTGGTYSTLKVQPAELEDSGVYFCASSRQGSGGYTFGSGTRLTVV.

The chain is built from TRBV12-3 or TRBV12-4 and TRBJ1-2; D is ambiguous. Deletions cut 4 bases from V and 5 bases from J, with 11 bases between. The CDR3 spans 13 residues. The CDR3 loop reads CASSSAGIYGYTF. The DNA of the CDR3 is TGTGCCAGCAGTTCTGCCGGGATATATGGCTACACCTTC.

A few counts support this clone. This chain joins TRBV5-1 and TRBJ2-2; TRBD2 agrees at 8 bases. The junction had 9 bases not matched to a gene; V was cut back by 1 base and J by 4 bases. The CDR3 is 17 residues long. CDR1 and CDR2 (germline): SGHRS, YFSETQ. CDR3 DNA: TGCGCCAGCAGCTTGTACACGCGGGGGGCCCGCACCGGGGAGCTGTTTTTT. The encoded protein is CASSLYTRGARTGELFF.

This chain connects TRBV7-9 to TRBJ2-1, with D possibly matching TRBD2 (6 bases). The V gene lost 4 bases and the J gene lost 7 bases, with 17 bases spanning the gap. CDR1 is SEHNR, CDR2 FQNEAQ, per germline (reference sequence). The CDR3 has 15 residues. The CDR3 coding sequence is TGTGCCAGCAGCTCCCCGTATAAGGGGAGGAATGAGCAGTTCTTC. Residues: CASSSPYKGRNEQFF. Variable domain in full (rest from reference TRBV7-9 and TRBJ2-1): DTGVSQNPRHKITKRGQNVTFRCDPISEHNRLYWYRQTLGQGPEFLTYFQNEAQLEKSRLLSDRFSAERPKGSFSTLEIQRTEQGDSAMYLCASSSPYKGRNEQFFGPGTRLTVL.